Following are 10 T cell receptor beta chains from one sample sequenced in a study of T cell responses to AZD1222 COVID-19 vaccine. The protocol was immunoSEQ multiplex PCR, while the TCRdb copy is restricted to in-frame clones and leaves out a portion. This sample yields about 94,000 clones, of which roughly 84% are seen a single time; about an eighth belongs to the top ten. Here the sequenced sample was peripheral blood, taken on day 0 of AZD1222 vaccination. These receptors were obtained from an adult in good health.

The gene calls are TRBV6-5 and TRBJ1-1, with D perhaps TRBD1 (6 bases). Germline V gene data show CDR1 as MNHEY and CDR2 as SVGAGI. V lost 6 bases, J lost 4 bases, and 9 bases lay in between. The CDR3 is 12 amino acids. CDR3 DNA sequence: TGTGCCAGCAGGAGGGGGGGCACTGAAGCTTTCTTT. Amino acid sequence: CASRRGGTEAFF.

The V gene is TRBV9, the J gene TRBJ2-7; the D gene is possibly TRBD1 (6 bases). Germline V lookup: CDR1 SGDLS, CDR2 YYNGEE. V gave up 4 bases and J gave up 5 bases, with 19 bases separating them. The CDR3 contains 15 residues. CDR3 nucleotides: TGTGCCAGCAGCACCTCCCGGACAGCTCCTGACGAGCAGTACTTC. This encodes CASSTSRTAPDEQYF.

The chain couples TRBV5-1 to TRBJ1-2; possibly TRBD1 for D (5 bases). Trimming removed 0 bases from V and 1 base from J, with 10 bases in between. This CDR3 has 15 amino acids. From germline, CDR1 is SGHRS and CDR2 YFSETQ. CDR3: CASSLEGNVNYGYTF. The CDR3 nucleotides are TGCGCCAGCAGCTTGGAGGGGAATGTTAACTATGGCTACACCTTC.

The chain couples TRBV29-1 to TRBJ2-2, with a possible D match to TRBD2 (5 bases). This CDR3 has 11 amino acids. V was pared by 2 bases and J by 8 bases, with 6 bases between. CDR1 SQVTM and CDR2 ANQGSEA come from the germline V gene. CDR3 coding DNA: TGCAGCGTTGAACGCGGGGGGGAGCTGTTTTTT. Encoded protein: CSVERGGELFF.

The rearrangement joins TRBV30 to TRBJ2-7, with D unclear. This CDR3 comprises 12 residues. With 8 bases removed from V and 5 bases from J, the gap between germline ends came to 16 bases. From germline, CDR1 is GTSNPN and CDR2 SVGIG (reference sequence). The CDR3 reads CAGSPRPHEQYF. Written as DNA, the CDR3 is TGTGCCGGATCCCCGAGGCCTCACGAGCAGTACTTC.

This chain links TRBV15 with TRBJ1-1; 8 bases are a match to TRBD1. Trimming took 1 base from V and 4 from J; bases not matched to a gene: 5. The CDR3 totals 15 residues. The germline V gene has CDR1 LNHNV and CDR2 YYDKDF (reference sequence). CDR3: CATSRADRAGTEAFF. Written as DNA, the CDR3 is TGTGCCACCAGCAGAGCGGACAGGGCGGGCACTGAAGCTTTCTTT.

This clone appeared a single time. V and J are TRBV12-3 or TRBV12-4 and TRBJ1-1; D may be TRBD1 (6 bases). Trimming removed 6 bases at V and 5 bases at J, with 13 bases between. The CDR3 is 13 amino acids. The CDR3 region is CASRSGGETEAFF. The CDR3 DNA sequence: TGTGCCAGCAGATCTGGGGGCGAGACTGAAGCTTTCTTT.

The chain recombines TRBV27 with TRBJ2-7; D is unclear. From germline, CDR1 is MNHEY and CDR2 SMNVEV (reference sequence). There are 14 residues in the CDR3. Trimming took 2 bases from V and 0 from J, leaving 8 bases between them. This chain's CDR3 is CASSLRTSSYEQYF. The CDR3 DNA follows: TGTGCCAGCAGTTTACGGACCTCCTCCTACGAGCAGTACTTC.

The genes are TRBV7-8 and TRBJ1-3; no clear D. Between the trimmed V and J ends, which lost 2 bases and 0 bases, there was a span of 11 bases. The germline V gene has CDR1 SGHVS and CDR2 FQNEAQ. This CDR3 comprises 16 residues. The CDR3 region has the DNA TGTGCCAGCAGCTTATCCCCGGGTATCTCTGGAAACACCATATATTTT. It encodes CASSLSPGISGNTIYF.

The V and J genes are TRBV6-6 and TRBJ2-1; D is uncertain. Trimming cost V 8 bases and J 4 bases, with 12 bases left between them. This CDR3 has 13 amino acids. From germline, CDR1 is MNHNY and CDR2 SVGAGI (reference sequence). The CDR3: CASVKGSYNEQFF. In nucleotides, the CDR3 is TGTGCCAGCGTCAAAGGATCTTACAATGAGCAGTTCTTC.